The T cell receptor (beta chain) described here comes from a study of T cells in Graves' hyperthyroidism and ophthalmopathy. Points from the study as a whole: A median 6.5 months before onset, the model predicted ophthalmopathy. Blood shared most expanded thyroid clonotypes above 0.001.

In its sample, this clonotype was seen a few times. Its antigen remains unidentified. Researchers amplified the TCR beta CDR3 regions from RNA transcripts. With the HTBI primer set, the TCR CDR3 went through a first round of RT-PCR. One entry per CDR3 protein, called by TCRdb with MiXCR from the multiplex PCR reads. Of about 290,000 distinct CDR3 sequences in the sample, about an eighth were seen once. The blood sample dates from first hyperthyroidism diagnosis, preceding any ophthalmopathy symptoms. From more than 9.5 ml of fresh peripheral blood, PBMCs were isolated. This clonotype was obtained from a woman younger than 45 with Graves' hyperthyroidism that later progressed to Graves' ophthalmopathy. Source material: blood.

The CDR3 spells CASSQGGYYGYTF. The CDR3 DNA reads as TGCGCCAGCAGCCAAGGAGGATACTATGGCTACACCTTC. The gene calls are TRBV4-3 and TRBJ1-2; D unresolved. Germline assignment: CDR1 LGHNA and CDR2 YSLEER. Trimming left V 1 base short and J 3 bases short, with 6 bases between. CDR3 length: 13 amino acids.